This T cell receptor (beta chain) was obtained from a study of blood T cell repertoires in COVID-19. The authors' processing: The authors estimated nucleated cell counts from reference gene primer amplification. The assay was immunoSEQ multiplex PCR, and TCRdb's table has in-frame clones only and misses some. That table furnishes V, J and clone size, whereas the DNA furnished D and trimming. In the table there are about 200,000 clones, roughly three quarters of which are singletons. The V end was cut by 5 bases, the J end by 7 bases, with 8 bases between. CDR1 KGHSH and CDR2 LQKENI come from the germline V gene. The CDR3 is made up of 11 amino acids. This clone came up a few times. The sample holds other DNA sequences that translate to the same CDR3. The Seattle site enrolled patients during active infection and followed them longitudinally.

Material for sequencing was peripheral blood. This TCR was sampled from a middle-aged woman with COVID-19, enrolled during active disease. This chain joins TRBV18 and TRBJ1-1; tentative D call: TRBD1 (5 bases). The CDR3 coding sequence is TGTGCCAGCTCAACCGGGGGTGAAGCTTTCTTT. Protein product: CASSTGGEAFF.